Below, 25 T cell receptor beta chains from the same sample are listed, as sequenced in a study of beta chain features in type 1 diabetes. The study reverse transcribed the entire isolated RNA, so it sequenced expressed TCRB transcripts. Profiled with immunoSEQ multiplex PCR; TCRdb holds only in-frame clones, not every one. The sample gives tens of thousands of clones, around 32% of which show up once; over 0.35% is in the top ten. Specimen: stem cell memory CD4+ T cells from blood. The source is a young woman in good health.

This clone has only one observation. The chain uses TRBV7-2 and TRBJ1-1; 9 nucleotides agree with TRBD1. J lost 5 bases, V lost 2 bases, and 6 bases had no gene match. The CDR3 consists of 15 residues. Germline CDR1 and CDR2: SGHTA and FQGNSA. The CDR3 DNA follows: TGTGCCAGCAGCTTATTAGGACAGGGGATTACTGAAGCTTTCTTT. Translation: CASSLLGQGITEAFF.

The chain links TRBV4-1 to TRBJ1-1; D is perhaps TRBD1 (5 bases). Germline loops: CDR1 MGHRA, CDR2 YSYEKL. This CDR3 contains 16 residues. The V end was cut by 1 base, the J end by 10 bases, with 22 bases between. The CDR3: CASSQGPPGGRVRAFF. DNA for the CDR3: TGCGCCAGCAGCCAAGGACCCCCCGGGGGAAGGGTCCGAGCTTTCTTT.

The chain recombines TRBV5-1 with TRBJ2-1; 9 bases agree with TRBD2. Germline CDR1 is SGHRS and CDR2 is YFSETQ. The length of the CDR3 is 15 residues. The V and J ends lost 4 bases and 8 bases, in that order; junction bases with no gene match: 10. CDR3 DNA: TGCGCCAGCAGCGTTCTAGCGGGGACTCCTGATGAGCAGTTCTTC. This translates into CASSVLAGTPDEQFF.

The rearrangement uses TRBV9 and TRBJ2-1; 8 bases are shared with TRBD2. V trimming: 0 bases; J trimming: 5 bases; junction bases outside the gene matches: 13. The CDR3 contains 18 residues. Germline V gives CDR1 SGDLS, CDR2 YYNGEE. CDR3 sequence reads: CASSVVPQPGGHDNEQFF. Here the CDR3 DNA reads TGTGCCAGCAGCGTAGTCCCTCAGCCGGGGGGGCACGACAATGAGCAGTTCTTC.

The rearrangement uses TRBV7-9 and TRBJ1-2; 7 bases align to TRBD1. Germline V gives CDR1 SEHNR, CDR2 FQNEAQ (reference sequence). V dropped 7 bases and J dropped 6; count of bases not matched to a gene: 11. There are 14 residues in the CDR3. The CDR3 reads CASNGQEYSDGYTF. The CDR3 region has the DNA TGTGCCAGCAACGGACAGGAATATTCCGATGGCTACACCTTC.

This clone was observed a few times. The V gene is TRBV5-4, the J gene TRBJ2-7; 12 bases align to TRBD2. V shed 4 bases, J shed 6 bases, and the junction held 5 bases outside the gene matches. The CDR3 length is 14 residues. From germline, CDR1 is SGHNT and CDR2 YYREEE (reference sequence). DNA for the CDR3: TGTGCCAGCAGCCTGACTAGCGGGAGTCCCGAGCAGTACTTC. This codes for CASSLTSGSPEQYF.

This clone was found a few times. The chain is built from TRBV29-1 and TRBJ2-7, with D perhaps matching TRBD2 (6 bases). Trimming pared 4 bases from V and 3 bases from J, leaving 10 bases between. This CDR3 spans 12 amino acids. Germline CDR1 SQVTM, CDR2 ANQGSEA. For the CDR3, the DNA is TGCAGCGTTGGACTAGACGGCTACGAGCAGTACTTC. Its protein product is CSVGLDGYEQYF.

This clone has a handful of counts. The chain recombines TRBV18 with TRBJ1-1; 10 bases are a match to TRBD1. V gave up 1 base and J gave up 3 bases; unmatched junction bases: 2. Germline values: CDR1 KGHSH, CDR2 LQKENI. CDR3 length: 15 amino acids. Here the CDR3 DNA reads TGTGCCAGCTCACCACGACAGGGGGCTTACACTGAAGCTTTCTTT. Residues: CASSPRQGAYTEAFF. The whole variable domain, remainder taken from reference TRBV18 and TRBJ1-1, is NAGVMQNPRHLVRRRGQEARLRCSPMKGHSHVYWYRQLPEEGLKFMVYLQKENIIDESGMPKERFSAEFPKEGPSILRIQQVVRGDSAAYFCASSPRQGAYTEAFFGQGTRLTVV.

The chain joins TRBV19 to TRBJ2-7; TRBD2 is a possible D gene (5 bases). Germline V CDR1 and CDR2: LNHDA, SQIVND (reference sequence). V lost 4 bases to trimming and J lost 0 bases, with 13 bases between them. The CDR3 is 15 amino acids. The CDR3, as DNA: TGTGCCAGTAGTACCCCGGGGAAGAGCTCCTACGAGCAGTACTTC. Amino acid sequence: CASSTPGKSSYEQYF.

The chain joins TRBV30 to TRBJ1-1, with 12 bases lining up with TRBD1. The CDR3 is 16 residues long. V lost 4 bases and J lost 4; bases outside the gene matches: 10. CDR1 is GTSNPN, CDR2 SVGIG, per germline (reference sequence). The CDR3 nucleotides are TGTGCCTGGAAAAGCCCACCGGGACAGGGGGCCACTGAAGCTTTCTTT. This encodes CAWKSPPGQGATEAFF.

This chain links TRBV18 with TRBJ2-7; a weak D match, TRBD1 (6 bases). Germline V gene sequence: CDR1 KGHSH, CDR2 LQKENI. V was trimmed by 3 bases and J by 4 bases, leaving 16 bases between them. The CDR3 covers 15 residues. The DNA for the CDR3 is TGTGCCAGCTCACCCAGGGGCAGGGAAGGGTACGAGCAGTACTTC. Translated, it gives CASSPRGREGYEQYF.

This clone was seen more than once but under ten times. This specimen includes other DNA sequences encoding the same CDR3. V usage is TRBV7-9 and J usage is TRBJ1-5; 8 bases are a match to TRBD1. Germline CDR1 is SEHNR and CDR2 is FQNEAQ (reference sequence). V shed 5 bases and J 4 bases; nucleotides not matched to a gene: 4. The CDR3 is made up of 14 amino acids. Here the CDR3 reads CASSPGTGNQPQHF. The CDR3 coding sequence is TGTGCCAGCAGCCCTGGGACAGGTAATCAGCCCCAGCATTTT. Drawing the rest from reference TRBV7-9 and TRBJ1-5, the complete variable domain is DTGVSQNPRHKITKRGQNVTFRCDPISEHNRLYWYRQTLGQGPEFLTYFQNEAQLEKSRLLSDRFSAERPKGSFSTLEIQRTEQGDSAMYLCASSPGTGNQPQHFGDGTRLSIL.

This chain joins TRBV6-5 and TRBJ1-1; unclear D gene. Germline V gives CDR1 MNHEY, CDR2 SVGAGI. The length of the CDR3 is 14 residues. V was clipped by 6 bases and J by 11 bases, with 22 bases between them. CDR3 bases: TGTGCCAGCAGGGACTGGACGGGTCCTTCGCGGGCTTTCTTT. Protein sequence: CASRDWTGPSRAFF.

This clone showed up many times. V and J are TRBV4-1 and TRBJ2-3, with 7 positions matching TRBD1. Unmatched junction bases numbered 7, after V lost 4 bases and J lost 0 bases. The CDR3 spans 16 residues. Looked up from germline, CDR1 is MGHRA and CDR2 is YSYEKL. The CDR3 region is CASSRDRALSTDTQYF. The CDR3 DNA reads TGCGCCAGCAGCCGGGACAGAGCCCTAAGCACAGATACGCAGTATTTT.

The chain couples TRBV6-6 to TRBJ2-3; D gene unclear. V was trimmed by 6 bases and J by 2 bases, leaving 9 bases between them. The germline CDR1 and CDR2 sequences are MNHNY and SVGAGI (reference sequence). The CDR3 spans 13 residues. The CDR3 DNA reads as TGTGCCAGCAGGGAGACCATCACAGATACGCAGTATTTT. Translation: CASRETITDTQYF.

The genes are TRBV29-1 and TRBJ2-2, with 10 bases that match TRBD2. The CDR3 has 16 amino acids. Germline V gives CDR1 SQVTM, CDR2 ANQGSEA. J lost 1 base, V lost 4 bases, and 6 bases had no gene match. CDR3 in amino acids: CSVVTSGNVNTGELFF. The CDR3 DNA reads TGCAGCGTTGTCACTAGCGGGAATGTGAACACCGGGGAGCTGTTTTTT.

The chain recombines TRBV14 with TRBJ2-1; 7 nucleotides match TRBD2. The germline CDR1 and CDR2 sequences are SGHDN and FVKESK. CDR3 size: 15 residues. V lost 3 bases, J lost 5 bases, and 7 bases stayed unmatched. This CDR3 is CASSQLRDYNNEQFF. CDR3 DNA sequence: TGTGCCAGCAGCCAGCTCCGGGACTACAACAATGAGCAGTTCTTC. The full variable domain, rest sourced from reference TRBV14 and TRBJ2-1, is EAGVTQFPSHSVIEKGQTVTLRCDPISGHDNLYWYRRVMGKEIKFLLHFVKESKQDESGMPNNRFLAERTGGTYSTLKVQPAELEDSGVYFCASSQLRDYNNEQFFGPGTRLTVL.

The CDR3 DNA is TGTGCCAGCACCCTGGCCCCGACCGGGGAGCTGTTTTTT. This codes for CASTLAPTGELFF. This chain connects TRBV2 to TRBJ2-2; D remains unclear. CDR3 length: 13 residues. Deletions cut 7 bases from V and 5 bases from J, with 11 bases between. Germline V gives CDR1 SNHLY, CDR2 FYNNEI.

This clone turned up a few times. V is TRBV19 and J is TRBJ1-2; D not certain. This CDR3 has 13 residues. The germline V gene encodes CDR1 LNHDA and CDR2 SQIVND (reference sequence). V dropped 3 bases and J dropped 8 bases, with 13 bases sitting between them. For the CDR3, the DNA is TGTGCCAGTAGTATTAGCCCCTCGGGAGGCTACACCTTC. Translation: CASSISPSGGYTF.

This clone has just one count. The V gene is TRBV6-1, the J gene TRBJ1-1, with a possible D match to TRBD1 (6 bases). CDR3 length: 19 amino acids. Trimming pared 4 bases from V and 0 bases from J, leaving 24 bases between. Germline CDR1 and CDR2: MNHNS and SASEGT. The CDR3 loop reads CASSGRGGGSNTMNTEAFF. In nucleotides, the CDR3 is TGTGCCAGCAGTGGGAGGGGAGGGGGATCGAACACAATGAACACTGAAGCTTTCTTT.

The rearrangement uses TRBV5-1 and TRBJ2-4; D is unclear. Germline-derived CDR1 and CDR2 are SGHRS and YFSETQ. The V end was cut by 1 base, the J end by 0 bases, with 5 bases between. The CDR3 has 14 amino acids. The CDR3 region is CASSLSVAKNIQYF. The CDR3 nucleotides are TGCGCCAGCAGCTTGTCAGTAGCCAAAAACATTCAGTACTTC. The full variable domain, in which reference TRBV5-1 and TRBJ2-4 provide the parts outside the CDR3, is KAGVTQTPRYLIKTRGQQVTLSCSPISGHRSVSWYQQTPGQGLQFLFEYFSETQRNKGNFPGRFSGRQFSNSRSEMNVSTLELGDSALYLCASSLSVAKNIQYFGAGTRLSVL.

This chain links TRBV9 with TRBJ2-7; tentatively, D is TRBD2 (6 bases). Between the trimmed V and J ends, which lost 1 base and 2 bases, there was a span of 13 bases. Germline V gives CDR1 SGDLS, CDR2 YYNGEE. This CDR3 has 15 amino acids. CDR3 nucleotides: TGTGCCAGCAGCGTAAACCGGGACTCAGCCTACGAGCAGTACTTC. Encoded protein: CASSVNRDSAYEQYF.

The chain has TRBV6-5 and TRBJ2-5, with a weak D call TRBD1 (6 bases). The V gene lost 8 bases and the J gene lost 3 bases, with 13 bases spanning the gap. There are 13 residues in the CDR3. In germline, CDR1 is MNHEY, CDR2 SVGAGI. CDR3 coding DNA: TGTGCCAGCGGGGTCTACAGGGAAGAGACCCAGTACTTC. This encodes CASGVYREETQYF.

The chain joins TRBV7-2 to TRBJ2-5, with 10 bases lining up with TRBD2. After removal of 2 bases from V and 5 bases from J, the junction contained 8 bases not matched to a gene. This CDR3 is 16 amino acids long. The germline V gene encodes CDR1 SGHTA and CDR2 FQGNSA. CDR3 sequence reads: CASSLLLAGDVETQYF. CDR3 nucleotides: TGTGCCAGCAGCTTACTCCTAGCGGGAGATGTCGAGACCCAGTACTTC. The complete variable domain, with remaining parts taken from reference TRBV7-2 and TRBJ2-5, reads GAGVSQSPSNKVTEKGKDVELRCDPISGHTALYWYRQSLGQGLEFLIYFQGNSAPDKSGLPSDRFSAERTGGSVSTLTIQRTQQEDSAVYLCASSLLLAGDVETQYFGPGTRLLVL.

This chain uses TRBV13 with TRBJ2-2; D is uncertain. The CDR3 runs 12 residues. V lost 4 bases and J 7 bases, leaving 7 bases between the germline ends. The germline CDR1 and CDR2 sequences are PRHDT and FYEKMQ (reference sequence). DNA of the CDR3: TGTGCCAGCAGCTCCCCCTACGGGGAGCTGTTTTTT. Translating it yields CASSSPYGELFF. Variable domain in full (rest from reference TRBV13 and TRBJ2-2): AAGVIQSPRHLIKEKRETATLKCYPIPRHDTVYWYQQGPGQDPQFLISFYEKMQSDKGSIPDRFSAQQFSDYHSELNMSSLELGDSALYFCASSSPYGELFFGEGSRLTVL.